Below are 28 T cell receptor beta chains sequenced from a single sample in a study of molecular identifiers for immune sequencing clone quantification. MiXCR was run by TCRdb on the PCR reads, yielding one entry per CDR3 protein. This sample yields about 630,000 distinct CDR3 sequences, of which about 25% are seen a single time; about 0.84% belongs to the top ten. The sample taken for sequencing was naive CD8+ T cells from blood, with Jurkat cell RNA spiked in. Subset meaning: FACS-sorted CD8+CD4-CCR7+CD45RA+ naive T cells. The receptors were sampled from a human donor in good health. Some libraries in this study had Jurkat cell RNA spiked in.

This clonotype was observed a single time. This clone may be a read error of a much larger clone one base away. The gene calls are TRBV14 and TRBJ2-5; 8 bases fit TRBD2. Trimming removed 1 base from V and 1 base from J; junction bases left unmatched: 5. There are 16 residues in the CDR3. The V gene's germline CDR1 is SGHDN and CDR2 FVKESK. CDR3 coding DNA: TGTGCCAGCAGCCAAGTGTTAGCGGGGCCCCAAGAGACCCAGTACTTC. This sequence encodes CASSQVLAGPQETQYF.

This clonotype has a count of ten or more. At one end the junction does not follow the germline gene, possibly because of a read error. This chain links TRBV7-2 with TRBJ2-7; perhaps TRBD2 as D (6 bases). Germline CDR1 SGHTA, CDR2 FQGNSA. The CDR3 runs to 10 residues. In nucleotides, the CDR3 is TGTGCCAGCAGCTTAGAGCGGGCGGAGTTC. Its protein product is CASSLERAEF. The whole variable domain, filled in from reference TRBV7-2 and TRBJ2-7, reads GAGVSQSPSNKVTEKGKDVELRCDPISGHTALYWYRQSLGQGLEFLIYFQGNSAPDKSGLPSDRFSAERTGGSVSTLTIQRTQQEDSAVYLCASSLERAEFGPGTRLTVT.

With regard to this clonotype: The junction shows a germline mismatch at one end, possibly a read error. This rearrangement joins TRBV2 to TRBJ1-3; D gene ambiguous. The CDR3 has 15 residues. Germline CDR1 is SNHLY and CDR2 is FYNNEI. CDR3 in DNA: TGTGCCAGCAGCGAAGGGTTTAAAACCCCGGACACCATATATTTT. This sequence encodes CASSEGFKTPDTIYF.

This chain joins TRBV27 and TRBJ2-3; the D call may be TRBD1 or TRBD2 (5 bases each). The CDR3 runs to 13 residues. V was trimmed by 5 bases and J by 9 bases, leaving 15 bases between them. The germline V gene has CDR1 MNHEY and CDR2 SMNVEV (reference sequence). The CDR3 nucleotides read TGTGCCAGCAGTCTCCCGGGGACCTCGACGCAGTATTTT. As protein: CASSLPGTSTQYF.

At least ten counts were recorded for this clonotype. V gene TRBV7-6 combines with J gene TRBJ2-5, with TRBD2 as a possible D gene (5 bases). V lost 4 bases and J 5 bases, leaving 23 bases between the germline ends. CDR3 length: 17 residues. Germline CDR1 and CDR2: SGHVS and FNYEAQ. The CDR3 protein is CASSSQLDHLAIETQYF. The DNA of the CDR3 is TGTGCCAGCAGCTCCCAGCTCGACCACCTAGCCATCGAGACCCAGTACTTC.

Concerning this clonotype: With a much larger clone just one base away, this may be a read error. V usage is TRBV5-1 and J usage is TRBJ1-1; D may be TRBD1 (5 bases). Per germline, CDR1 SGHRS and CDR2 YFSETQ. This CDR3 comprises 13 residues. The V end lost 2 bases, the J end lost 8 bases, and 13 bases lay between the germline ends. The CDR3 region is CASSFTERQEAFF. DNA of the CDR3: TGCGCCAGCAGCTTCACTGAGCGACAGGAAGCTTTCTTT. Drawing the rest from reference TRBV5-1 and TRBJ1-1, the complete variable domain is KAGVTQTPRYLIKTRGQQVTLSCSPISGHRSVSWYQQTPGQGLQFLFEYFSETQRNKGNFPGRFSGRQFSNSRSEMNVSTLELGDSALYLCASSFTERQEAFFGQGTRLTVV.

About this clonotype itself: A read error may be the cause here, since a much bigger clone is one base away. Because it lacks the conserved phenylalanine or tryptophan at the end, this CDR3 is likely a read error. This chain joins TRBV6-2 or TRBV6-3 and TRBJ2-1; no clear D gene. CDR1 MNHEY and CDR2 SVGEGT come from the germline V gene. The V and J ends lost 3 bases and 6 bases respectively, with 3 bases between them. The CDR3 covers 11 residues. Written as DNA, the CDR3 is TGTGCCAGCAGTTATATCAATGAGCAGTTCCTC. Encoded protein: CASSYINEQFL.

This clonotype was observed many times. The chain combines TRBV19 with TRBJ2-7; the match to TRBD2 covers 9 bases. Germline-derived CDR1 and CDR2 are LNHDA and SQIVND (reference sequence). The J segment lost 6 bases and the V segment lost 3 bases, leaving 3 bases of the junction unmatched. The CDR3 is 13 amino acids. DNA of the CDR3: TGTGCCAGTAGTATTCTTAGCGGGAGCGAGCAGTACTTC. Protein: CASSILSGSEQYF.

This chain joins TRBV20-1 and TRBJ2-1; 9 nucleotides align to TRBD2. Germline loops: CDR1 DFQATT, CDR2 SNEGSKA (reference sequence). The CDR3 is 13 residues long. The trim removed 3 bases at V and 4 bases at J, leaving 1 base unmatched. In nucleotides, the CDR3 is TGCAGTGCTAGGGCGGGAGGGTACAATGAGCAGTTCTTC. Translating it yields CSARAGGYNEQFF.

The chain carries TRBV10-3 and TRBJ2-5; D is possibly TRBD2 (6 bases). This CDR3 has 14 amino acids. The ends were cut back, 3 bases at V and 2 bases at J, with 10 bases in the middle. The germline gives CDR1 ENHRY, CDR2 SYGVKD. This chain's CDR3 is CAISEAGEQETQYF. The CDR3, as DNA: TGTGCCATCAGTGAAGCGGGTGAACAAGAGACCCAGTACTTC.

The sample holds many counts of this clonotype. The J gene is TRBJ1-5, the V gene TRBV2; D gene ambiguous. Germline loops: CDR1 SNHLY, CDR2 FYNNEI. Deletions cut 5 bases from V and 0 bases from J, with 2 bases between. This CDR3 region has 12 residues. This CDR3 is CASSISNQPQHF. The CDR3 coding sequence is TGTGCCAGCAGTATTAGCAATCAGCCCCAGCATTTT.

This clonotype appeared many times. This CDR3 is CASSLRVPGDLHTDTQYF. CDR3 nucleotides: TGCGCCAGCAGCTTGCGGGTTCCGGGAGACCTCCACACAGATACGCAGTATTTT. The chain is built from TRBV5-1 and TRBJ2-3; a possible D gene is TRBD2 (6 bases). The CDR3 totals 18 residues. V was clipped by 1 base and J by 2 bases, with 20 bases between them. CDR1 SGHRS and CDR2 YFSETQ come from the germline V gene.

Worth noting for this clonotype: Being one base from a much bigger clone, this may be a read error. The V gene is TRBV6-6, the J gene TRBJ2-3; a possible D gene is TRBD1 (6 bases). With 6 bases removed from V and 2 bases from J, the gap between germline ends came to 18 bases. This CDR3 is built from 16 residues. Germline V gene data show CDR1 as MNHNY and CDR2 as SVGAGI (reference sequence). CDR3 amino acids: CASRATDRPDTDTQYF. The CDR3 nucleotides read TGTGCCAGCAGAGCTACTGACAGGCCGGACACAGATACGCAGTATTTT.

V gene TRBV28 combines with J gene TRBJ2-3; D is possibly TRBD1 (6 bases). Germline V gives CDR1 MDHEN, CDR2 SYDVKM. V was shortened by 3 bases and J by 8 bases, with 15 bases between the two germline ends. The CDR3 spans 14 residues. CDR3 protein: CASSFRGSQVTQYF. The CDR3 coding sequence is TGTGCCAGCAGTTTTAGGGGGAGTCAGGTTACGCAGTATTTT.

This clonotype has a handful of counts. The chain uses TRBV12-3 or TRBV12-4 and TRBJ2-7; 8 nucleotides match TRBD1. The CDR3 loop spans 15 amino acids. The V and J ends lost 4 bases and 2 bases, in that order; junction bases with no gene match: 7. The CDR3 DNA follows: TGTGCCAGCAGTTCCCGGGACAGGCCGCCCTACGAGCAGTACTTC. Translating it yields CASSSRDRPPYEQYF.

This clonotype has more than one count but fewer than ten. The chain joins TRBV30 to TRBJ2-2; D not certain. The CDR3 totals 11 residues. The germline CDR1 and CDR2 sequences are GTSNPN and SVGIG (reference sequence). V dropped 4 bases and J dropped 4 bases, with 4 bases sitting between them. As DNA, the CDR3 is TGTGCCTGGACTATCACCGGGGAGCTGTTTTTT. Protein: CAWTITGELFF. The full variable domain, in which reference TRBV30 and TRBJ2-2 provide the parts outside the CDR3, is SQTIHQWPATLVQPVGSPLSLECTVEGTSNPNLYWYRQAAGRGLQLLFYSVGIGQISSEVPQNLSASRPQDRQFILSSKKLLLSDSGFYLCAWTITGELFFGEGSRLTVL.

As to this clonotype: A much larger clone lies a single base off, so this may be a read error. This chain connects TRBV9 to TRBJ1-4; 7 positions agree with TRBD1. Looked up from germline, CDR1 is SGDLS and CDR2 is YYNGEE. The CDR3 covers 16 residues. CDR3 in DNA: TGTGCCGGCAGCGTAGGTTCCGCAGGGGGAGGTGAAAAACTGTTTTTT. Translated, it gives CAGSVGSAGGGEKLFF.

This clonotype occurred many times. V usage is TRBV12-5 and J usage is TRBJ2-3, with a possible D match to TRBD2 (6 bases). V lost 0 bases, J lost 2 bases, and 12 bases lay in between. This CDR3 comprises 16 residues. Per the germline V gene, CDR1 is LGHNT and CDR2 is FRNRAP. The chain's CDR3 is CASGLVPGLLTDTQYF. As DNA, the CDR3 is TGTGCTAGTGGTTTGGTACCGGGACTTCTCACAGATACGCAGTATTTT. Combining the CDR3 with reference TRBV12-5 and TRBJ2-3 gives the whole variable domain DARVTQTPRHKVTEMGQEVTMRCQPILGHNTVFWYRQTMMQGLELLAYFRNRAPLDDSGMPKDRFSAEMPDATLATLKIQPSEPRDSAVYFCASGLVPGLLTDTQYFGPGTRLTVL.

This chain uses TRBV6-2 or TRBV6-3 with TRBJ2-1; 8 bases match TRBD1. The CDR3 sequence is 15 residues long. V was pared by 6 bases and J by 2 bases, with 6 bases of the junction left unmatched. Germline V gives CDR1 MNHEY, CDR2 SVGEGT. The CDR3 region is CASSYSDRAYNEQFF. For the CDR3, the DNA is TGTGCCAGCAGCTATTCGGACAGGGCCTACAATGAGCAGTTCTTC.

A note on this clonotype: One junction end does not reproduce the germline sequence, and a read error may be involved. The chain carries TRBV5-6 and TRBJ2-7, with no clear D. CDR1 and CDR2 (germline): SGHDT, YYEEEE. This CDR3 is built from 13 residues. Here the CDR3 reads CAGSLVGSYEQYF. The CDR3 DNA is TGTGCCGGCAGCTTGGTGGGGTCCTACGAGCAGTACTTC.

This clonotype was seen just once. Given a much more abundant clone one base away, this may be a read error. As DNA, the CDR3 is TGCGCCAGCTACGGGGCGGGGAGCTCCTACAATGAGCAGTCCTTC. This translates into CASYGAGSSYNEQSF. This chain joins TRBV5-1 and TRBJ2-1, with D perhaps TRBD2 (6 bases). Germline CDR1 reads SGHRS; CDR2 reads YFSETQ. The CDR3 spans 15 residues.

This clonotype showed up many times. CDR3 sequence reads: CASSQEVRLDLYF. CDR3 coding DNA: TGTGCCAGCAGCCAAGAAGTACGGTTGGATCTGTACTTC. The chain recombines TRBV14 with TRBJ2-7; D is undetermined. The ends were cut back, 0 bases at V and 12 bases at J, with 15 bases in the middle. CDR1 SGHDN and CDR2 FVKESK come from the germline V gene. This CDR3 has 13 residues.

About this clonotype: A much larger clone is a single base away; this may be a read error. The V and J genes are TRBV27 and TRBJ2-7; 8 bases are shared with TRBD2. This CDR3 comprises 14 residues. Germline CDR1 and CDR2: MNHEY and SMNVEV (reference sequence). The V segment lost 7 bases and the J segment 0 bases; nucleotides outside the gene matches: 5. The CDR3 DNA sequence: TGTGCCAGCACCCGAGCGGGGGACTCCTACGAGCAGTACTTC. Translated: CASTRAGDSYEQYF.

This clonotype showed up many times. This sequence joins TRBV5-6 and TRBJ2-3; possibly TRBD2 for D (5 bases). This CDR3 comprises 16 residues. V dropped 1 base and J dropped 4 bases, with 16 bases sitting between them. Germline values: CDR1 SGHDT, CDR2 YYEEEE. As DNA, the CDR3 is TGTGCCAGCAGCTTGTCCGTCGGGATGAGGGCAGATACGCAGTATTTT. Its translation is CASSLSVGMRADTQYF.

Note on this clonotype: An end of the junction does not agree with germline; a read error may underlie this. This chain's CDR3 is CSVDPVGREETQYF. The CDR3 DNA follows: TGCAGCGTTGACCCTGTGGGCAGGGAGGAGACGCAGTACTTC. The gene calls are TRBV29-1 and TRBJ2-5, with a tentative D call TRBD2 (6 bases). The CDR3 spans 14 residues. Germline V gives CDR1 SQVTM, CDR2 ANQGSEA.

This clonotype was counted many times. The chain carries TRBV29-1 and TRBJ1-4, with D possibly matching TRBD1 (5 bases). The CDR3 runs to 11 residues. Trimming took off 3 bases at V and 7 bases at J, with 6 bases between the two ends. CDR1 is SQVTM, CDR2 ANQGSEA, per germline. The CDR3 here is CSVERGEKLFF. CDR3 coding DNA: TGCAGCGTTGAGAGGGGTGAAAAACTGTTTTTT.

This clonotype was counted many times. V is TRBV15 and J is TRBJ1-1; no definite D call. Trimming removed 0 bases at V and 1 base at J, with 6 bases between. This CDR3 has 14 amino acids. Germline assignment: CDR1 LNHNV and CDR2 YYDKDF (reference sequence). In DNA, the CDR3 is TGTGCCACCAGCAGAGATAAGGGGAACACTGAAGCTTTCTTT. It is translated as CATSRDKGNTEAFF.

About this clonotype: At one boundary the junction diverges from the germline segment, which might be a read error. The J gene is TRBJ1-1, the V gene TRBV6-2 or TRBV6-3; no clear D gene. The germline gives CDR1 MNHEY, CDR2 SVGEGT. The CDR3 extends over 14 amino acids. CDR3 residues: CASRYGARLTEASF. The CDR3 DNA is TGTGCCAGCAGATACGGTGCGAGGCTCACTGAAGCTTCCTTT.